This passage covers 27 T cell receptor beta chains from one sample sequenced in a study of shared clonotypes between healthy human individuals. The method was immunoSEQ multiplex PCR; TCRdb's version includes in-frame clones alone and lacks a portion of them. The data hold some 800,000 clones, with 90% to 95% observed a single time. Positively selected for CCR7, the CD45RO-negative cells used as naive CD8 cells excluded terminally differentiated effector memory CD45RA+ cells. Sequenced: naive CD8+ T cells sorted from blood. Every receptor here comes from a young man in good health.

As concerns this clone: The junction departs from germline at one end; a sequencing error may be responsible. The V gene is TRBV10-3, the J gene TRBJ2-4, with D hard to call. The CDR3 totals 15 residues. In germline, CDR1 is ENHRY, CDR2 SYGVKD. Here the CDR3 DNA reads TGTGCCAGCAGTTACTCGACTGGGGCCAAAAACATTCAGTACTTC. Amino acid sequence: CASSYSTGAKNIQYF.

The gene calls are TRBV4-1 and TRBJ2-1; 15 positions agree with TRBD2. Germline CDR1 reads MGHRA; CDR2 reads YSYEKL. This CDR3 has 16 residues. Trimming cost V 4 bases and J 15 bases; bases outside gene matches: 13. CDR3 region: CASSRDLGLAGGPRFF. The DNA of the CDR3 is TGCGCCAGCAGCCGAGATCTCGGACTAGCGGGAGGGCCTCGGTTCTTC.

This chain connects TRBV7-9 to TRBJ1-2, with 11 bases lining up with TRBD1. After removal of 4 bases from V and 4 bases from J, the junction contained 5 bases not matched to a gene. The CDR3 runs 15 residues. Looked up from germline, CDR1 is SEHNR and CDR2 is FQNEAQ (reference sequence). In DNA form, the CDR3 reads TGTGCCAGCAGCTCCGGACAGGGGGCGCCCTATGGCTACACCTTC. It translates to CASSSGQGAPYGYTF. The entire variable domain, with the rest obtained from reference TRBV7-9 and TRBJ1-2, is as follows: DTGVSQNPRHKITKRGQNVTFRCDPISEHNRLYWYRQTLGQGPEFLTYFQNEAQLEKSRLLSDRFSAERPKGSFSTLEIQRTEQGDSAMYLCASSSGQGAPYGYTFGSGTRLTVV.

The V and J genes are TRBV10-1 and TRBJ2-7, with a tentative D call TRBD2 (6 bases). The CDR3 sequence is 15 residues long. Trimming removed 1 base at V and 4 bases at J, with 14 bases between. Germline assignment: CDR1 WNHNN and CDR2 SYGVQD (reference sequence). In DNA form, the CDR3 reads TGCGCCAGCAGTGAGTTTGTCCGGGGGTTGTACGAGCAGTACTTC. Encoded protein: CASSEFVRGLYEQYF.

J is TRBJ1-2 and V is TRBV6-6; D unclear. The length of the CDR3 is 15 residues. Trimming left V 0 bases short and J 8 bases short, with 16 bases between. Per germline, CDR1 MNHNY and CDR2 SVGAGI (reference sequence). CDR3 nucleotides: TGTGCCAGCAGTTACTCTCGCGAGGGCGCGGGGGGCTACACCTTC. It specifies CASSYSREGAGGYTF.

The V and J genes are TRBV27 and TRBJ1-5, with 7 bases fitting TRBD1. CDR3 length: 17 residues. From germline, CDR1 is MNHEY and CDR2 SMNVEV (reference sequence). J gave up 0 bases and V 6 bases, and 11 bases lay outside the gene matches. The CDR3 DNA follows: TGTGCCAGCAGACCCGGGACAGTAGGTAATAGCAATCAGCCCCAGCATTTT. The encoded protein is CASRPGTVGNSNQPQHF.

CDR3 nucleotides: TGTGCCAGCAGCGCTACAAGCGGGGAGGGATACAATGAGCAGTTCTTC. Its protein is CASSATSGEGYNEQFF. This sequence joins TRBV13 and TRBJ2-1; the match to TRBD2 covers 7 bases. Looked up from germline, CDR1 is PRHDT and CDR2 is FYEKMQ (reference sequence). J lost 4 bases, V lost 5 bases, and 11 bases had no gene match. This CDR3 is built from 16 residues. Full variable domain (outside the CDR3, taken from reference TRBV13 and TRBJ2-1): AAGVIQSPRHLIKEKRETATLKCYPIPRHDTVYWYQQGPGQDPQFLISFYEKMQSDKGSIPDRFSAQQFSDYHSELNMSSLELGDSALYFCASSATSGEGYNEQFFGPGTRLTVL.

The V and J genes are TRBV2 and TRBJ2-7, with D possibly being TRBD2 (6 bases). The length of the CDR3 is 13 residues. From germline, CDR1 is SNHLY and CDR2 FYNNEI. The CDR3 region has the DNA TGTGTACTACTGGGCGGGGATTCCTACGAGCAGTACTTC. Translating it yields CVLLGGDSYEQYF.

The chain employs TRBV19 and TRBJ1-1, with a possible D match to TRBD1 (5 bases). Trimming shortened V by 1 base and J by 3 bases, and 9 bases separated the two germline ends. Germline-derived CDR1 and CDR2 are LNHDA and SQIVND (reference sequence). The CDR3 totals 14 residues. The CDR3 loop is CASSIAGFDTEAFF. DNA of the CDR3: TGTGCCAGTAGTATAGCAGGGTTCGACACTGAAGCTTTCTTT.

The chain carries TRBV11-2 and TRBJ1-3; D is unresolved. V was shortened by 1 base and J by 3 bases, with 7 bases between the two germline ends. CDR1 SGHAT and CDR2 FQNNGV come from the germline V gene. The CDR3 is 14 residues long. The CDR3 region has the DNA TGTGCCAGCAGCTTAGTAGTCGGTGGAAACACCATATATTTT. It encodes CASSLVVGGNTIYF.

CDR3 in DNA: TGTGCCAGCAGCCCCACTAGCGGACAGCACAATGAGCAGTTCTTC. Amino acids: CASSPTSGQHNEQFF. The chain is built from TRBV7-2 and TRBJ2-1; 8 bases line up with TRBD2. V gave up 5 bases and J gave up 5 bases; unmatched junction bases: 8. The CDR3 length is 15 residues. Looked up from germline, CDR1 is SGHTA and CDR2 is FQGNSA.

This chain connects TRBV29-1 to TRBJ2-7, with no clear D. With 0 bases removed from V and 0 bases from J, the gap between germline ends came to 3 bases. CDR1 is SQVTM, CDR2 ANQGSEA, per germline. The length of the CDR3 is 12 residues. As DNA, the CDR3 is TGCAGCGTTGAAGAGCCCTCCTACGAGCAGTACTTC. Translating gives CSVEEPSYEQYF.

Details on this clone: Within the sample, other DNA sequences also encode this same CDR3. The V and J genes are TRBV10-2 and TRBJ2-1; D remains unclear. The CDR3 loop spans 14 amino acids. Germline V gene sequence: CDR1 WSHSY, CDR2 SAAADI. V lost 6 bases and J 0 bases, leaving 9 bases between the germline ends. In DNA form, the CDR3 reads TGCGCCAGCAGGTCTAGTGGCTCCTACAATGAGCAGTTCTTC. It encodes CASRSSGSYNEQFF.

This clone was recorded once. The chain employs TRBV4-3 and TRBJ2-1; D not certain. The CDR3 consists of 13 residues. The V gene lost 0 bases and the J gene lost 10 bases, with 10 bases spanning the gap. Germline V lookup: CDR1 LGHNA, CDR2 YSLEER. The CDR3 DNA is TGCGCCAGCAGCCAAGATGTGGTACTAGAGCAGTTCTTC. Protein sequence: CASSQDVVLEQFF.

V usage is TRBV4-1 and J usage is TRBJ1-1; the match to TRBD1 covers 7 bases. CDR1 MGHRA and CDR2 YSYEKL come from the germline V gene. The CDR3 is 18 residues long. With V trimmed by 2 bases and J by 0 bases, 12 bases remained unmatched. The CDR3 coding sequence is TGCGCCAGCAGCCAATCGGCCTCAGGGGGAGGAATGAACACTGAAGCTTTCTTT. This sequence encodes CASSQSASGGGMNTEAFF.

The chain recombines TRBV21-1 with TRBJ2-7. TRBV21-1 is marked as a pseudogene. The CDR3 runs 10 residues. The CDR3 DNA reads TGTGCCAGCAGGGGAAGCGAGCAGTACTTC. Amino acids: CASRGSEQYF.

Here the CDR3 DNA reads TGTGCCAGCAGTGGTAGACAGGCCCATAGCACAGATACGCAGTATTTT. Amino acid sequence: CASSGRQAHSTDTQYF. The chain uses TRBV25-1 and TRBJ2-3, with a weak D call TRBD1 (6 bases). Germline-derived CDR1 and CDR2 are MGHDK and SYGVNS. The CDR3 covers 16 residues. Trimming took 4 bases from V and 0 from J, leaving 14 bases between them.

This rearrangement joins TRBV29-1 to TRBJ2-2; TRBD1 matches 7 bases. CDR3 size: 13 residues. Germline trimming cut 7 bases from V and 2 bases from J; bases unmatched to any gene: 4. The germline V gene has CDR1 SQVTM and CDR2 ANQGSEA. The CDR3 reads CSALGGNTGELFF. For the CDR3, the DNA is TGCAGCGCACTAGGGGGCAACACCGGGGAGCTGTTTTTT.

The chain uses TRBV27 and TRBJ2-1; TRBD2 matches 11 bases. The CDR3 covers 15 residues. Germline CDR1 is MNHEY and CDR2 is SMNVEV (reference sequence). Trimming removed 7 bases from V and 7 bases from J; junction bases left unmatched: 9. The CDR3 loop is CASNLSGRAGNEQFF. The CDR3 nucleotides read TGTGCCAGCAATCTTAGCGGGAGGGCCGGGAATGAGCAGTTCTTC.

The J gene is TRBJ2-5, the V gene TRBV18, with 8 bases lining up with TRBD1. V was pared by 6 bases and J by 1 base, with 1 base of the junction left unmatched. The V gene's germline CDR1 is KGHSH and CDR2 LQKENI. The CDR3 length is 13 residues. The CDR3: CASSQGAQETQYF. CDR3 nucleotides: TGTGCCAGCTCCCAGGGGGCCCAAGAGACCCAGTACTTC.

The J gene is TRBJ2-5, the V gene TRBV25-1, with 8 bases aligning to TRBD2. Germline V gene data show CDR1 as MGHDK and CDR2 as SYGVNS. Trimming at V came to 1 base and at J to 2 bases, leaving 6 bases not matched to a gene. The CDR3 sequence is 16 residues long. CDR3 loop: CASSELGASGQETQYF. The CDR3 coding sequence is TGTGCCAGCAGTGAATTAGGGGCTAGCGGGCAAGAGACCCAGTACTTC.

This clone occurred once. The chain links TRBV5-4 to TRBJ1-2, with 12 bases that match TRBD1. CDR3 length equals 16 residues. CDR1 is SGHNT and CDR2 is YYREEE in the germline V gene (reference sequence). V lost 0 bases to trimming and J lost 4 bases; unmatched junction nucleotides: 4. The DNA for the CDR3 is TGTGCCAGCAGCTTGGAAGGGACAGGGGGCGCCTATGGCTACACCTTC. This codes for CASSLEGTGGAYGYTF.

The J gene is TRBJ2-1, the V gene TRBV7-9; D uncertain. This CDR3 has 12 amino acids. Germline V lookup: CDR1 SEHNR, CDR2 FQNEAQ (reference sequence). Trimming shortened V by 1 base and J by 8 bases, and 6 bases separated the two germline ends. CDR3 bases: TGTGCCAGCAGCTTAGTAGCCCATGAGCAGTTCTTC. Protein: CASSLVAHEQFF. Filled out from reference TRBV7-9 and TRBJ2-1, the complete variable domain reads DTGVSQNPRHKITKRGQNVTFRCDPISEHNRLYWYRQTLGQGPEFLTYFQNEAQLEKSRLLSDRFSAERPKGSFSTLEIQRTEQGDSAMYLCASSLVAHEQFFGPGTRLTVL.

The CDR3 region has the DNA TGTGCCAGCAGTCCTACTCCCCTTTTGAATCGTCGCACAGATACGCAGTATTTT. Translated: CASSPTPLLNRRTDTQYF. The gene calls are TRBV27 and TRBJ2-3; D unresolved. This CDR3 spans 18 amino acids. Germline assignment: CDR1 MNHEY and CDR2 SMNVEV (reference sequence). With 5 bases removed from V and 1 base from J, the gap between germline ends came to 22 bases.

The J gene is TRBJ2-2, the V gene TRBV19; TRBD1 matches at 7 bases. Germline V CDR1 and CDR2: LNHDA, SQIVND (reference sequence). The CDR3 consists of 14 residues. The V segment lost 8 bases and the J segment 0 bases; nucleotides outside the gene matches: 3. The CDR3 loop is CASSGTANTGELFF. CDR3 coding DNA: TGTGCCAGTTCCGGGACAGCGAACACCGGGGAGCTGTTTTTT.

The CDR3: CASSISGVSNEQFF. CDR3 coding DNA: TGTGCCAGTAGTATATCGGGAGTCAGCAATGAGCAGTTCTTC. This rearrangement joins TRBV19 to TRBJ2-1; D is perhaps TRBD2 (6 bases). This CDR3 region has 14 residues. Germline lookup yields CDR1 LNHDA and CDR2 SQIVND (reference sequence). V was clipped by 2 bases and J by 6 bases, with 11 bases between them.

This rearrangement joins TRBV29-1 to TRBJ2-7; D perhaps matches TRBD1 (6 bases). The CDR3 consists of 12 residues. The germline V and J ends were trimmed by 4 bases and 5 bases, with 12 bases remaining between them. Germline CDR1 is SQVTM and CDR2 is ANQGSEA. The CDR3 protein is CSVVKGVDEQYF. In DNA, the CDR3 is TGCAGCGTTGTTAAGGGGGTCGACGAGCAGTACTTC.